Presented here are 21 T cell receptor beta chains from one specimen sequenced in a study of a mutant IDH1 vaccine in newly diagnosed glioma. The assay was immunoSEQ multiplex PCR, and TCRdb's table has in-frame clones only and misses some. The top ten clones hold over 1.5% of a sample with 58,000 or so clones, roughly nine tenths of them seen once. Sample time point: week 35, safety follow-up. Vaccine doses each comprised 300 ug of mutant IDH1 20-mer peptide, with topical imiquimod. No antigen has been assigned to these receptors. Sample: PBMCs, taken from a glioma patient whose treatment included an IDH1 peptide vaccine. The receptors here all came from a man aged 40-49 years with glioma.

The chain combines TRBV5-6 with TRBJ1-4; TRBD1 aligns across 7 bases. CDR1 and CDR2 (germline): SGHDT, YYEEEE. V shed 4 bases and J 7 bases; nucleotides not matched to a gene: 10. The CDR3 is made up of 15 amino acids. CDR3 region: CASSPRAGGFEKLFF. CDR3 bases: TGTGCCAGCAGCCCCAGGGCAGGGGGTTTTGAAAAACTGTTTTTT.

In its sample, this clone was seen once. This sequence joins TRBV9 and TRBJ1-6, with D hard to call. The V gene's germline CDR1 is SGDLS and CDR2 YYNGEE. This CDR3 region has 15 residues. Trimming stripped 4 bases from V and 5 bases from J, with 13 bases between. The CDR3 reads CASSSRASNNSPLHF. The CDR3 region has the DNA TGTGCCAGCAGCTCACGCGCCAGTAATAATTCACCCCTCCACTTT.

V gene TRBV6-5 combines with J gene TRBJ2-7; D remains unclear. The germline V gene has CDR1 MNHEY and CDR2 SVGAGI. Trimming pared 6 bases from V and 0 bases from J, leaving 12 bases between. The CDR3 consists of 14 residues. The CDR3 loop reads CASRRVASSYEQYF. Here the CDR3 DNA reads TGTGCCAGCAGGAGAGTGGCTAGCTCCTACGAGCAGTACTTC.

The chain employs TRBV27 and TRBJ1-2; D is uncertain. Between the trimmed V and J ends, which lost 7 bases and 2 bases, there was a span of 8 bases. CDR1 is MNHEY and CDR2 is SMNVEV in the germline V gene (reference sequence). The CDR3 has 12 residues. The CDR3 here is CASKGRNYGYTF. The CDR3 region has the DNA TGTGCCAGCAAGGGCAGAAACTATGGCTACACCTTC.

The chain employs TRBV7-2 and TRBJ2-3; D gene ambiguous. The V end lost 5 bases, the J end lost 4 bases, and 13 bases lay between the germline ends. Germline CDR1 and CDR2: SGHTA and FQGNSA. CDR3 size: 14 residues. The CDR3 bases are TGTGCCAGCAGCCTTCTTCAATATGCAGATACGCAGTATTTT. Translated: CASSLLQYADTQYF. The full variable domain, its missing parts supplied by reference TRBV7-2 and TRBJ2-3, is GAGVSQSPSNKVTEKGKDVELRCDPISGHTALYWYRQSLGQGLEFLIYFQGNSAPDKSGLPSDRFSAERTGGSVSTLTIQRTQQEDSAVYLCASSLLQYADTQYFGPGTRLTVL.

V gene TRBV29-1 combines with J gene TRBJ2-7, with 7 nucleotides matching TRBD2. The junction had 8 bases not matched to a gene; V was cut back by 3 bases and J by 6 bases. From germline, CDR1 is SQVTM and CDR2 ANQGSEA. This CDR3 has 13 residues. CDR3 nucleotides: TGCAGCGTTGAGGCGCGGGAGAAGGGCGAGCAGTACTTC. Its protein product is CSVEAREKGEQYF.

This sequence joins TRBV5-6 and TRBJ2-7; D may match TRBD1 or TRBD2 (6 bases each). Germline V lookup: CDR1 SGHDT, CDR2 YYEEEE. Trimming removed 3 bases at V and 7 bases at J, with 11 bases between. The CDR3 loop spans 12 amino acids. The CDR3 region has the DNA TGTGCCAGCAGCTGGGGGGCGGGTGAGCAGTACTTC. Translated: CASSWGAGEQYF.

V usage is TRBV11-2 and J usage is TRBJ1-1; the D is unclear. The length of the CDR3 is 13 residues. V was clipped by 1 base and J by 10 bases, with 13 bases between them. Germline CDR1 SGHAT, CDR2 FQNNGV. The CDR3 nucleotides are TGTGCCAGCAGCTTAGTTTCGGGAGAGGGAGCTTTCTTT. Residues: CASSLVSGEGAFF.

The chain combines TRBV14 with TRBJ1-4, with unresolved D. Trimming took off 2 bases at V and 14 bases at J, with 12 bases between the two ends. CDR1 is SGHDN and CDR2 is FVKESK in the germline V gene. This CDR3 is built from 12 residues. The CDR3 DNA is TGTGCCAGCAGCCAAATAGGCCAAATCCTGTTTTTT. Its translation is CASSQIGQILFF.

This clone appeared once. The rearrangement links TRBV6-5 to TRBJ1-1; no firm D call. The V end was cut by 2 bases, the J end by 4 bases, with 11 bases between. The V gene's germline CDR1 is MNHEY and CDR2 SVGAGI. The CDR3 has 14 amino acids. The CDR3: CASSYARWGTEAFF. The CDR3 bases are TGTGCCAGCAGTTACGCCCGGTGGGGCACTGAAGCTTTCTTT.

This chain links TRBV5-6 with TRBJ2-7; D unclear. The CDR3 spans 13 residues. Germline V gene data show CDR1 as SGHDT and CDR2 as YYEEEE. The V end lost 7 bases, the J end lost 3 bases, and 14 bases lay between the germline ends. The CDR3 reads CASGTGRFYEQYF. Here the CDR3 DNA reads TGTGCCAGCGGTACGGGTCGCTTCTACGAGCAGTACTTC.

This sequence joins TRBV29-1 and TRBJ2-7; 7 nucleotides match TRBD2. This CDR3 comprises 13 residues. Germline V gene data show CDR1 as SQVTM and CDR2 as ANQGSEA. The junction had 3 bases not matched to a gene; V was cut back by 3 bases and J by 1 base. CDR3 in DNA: TGCAGCGTTGATGCTAGCGGATCCTACGAGCAGTACTTC. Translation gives CSVDASGSYEQYF.

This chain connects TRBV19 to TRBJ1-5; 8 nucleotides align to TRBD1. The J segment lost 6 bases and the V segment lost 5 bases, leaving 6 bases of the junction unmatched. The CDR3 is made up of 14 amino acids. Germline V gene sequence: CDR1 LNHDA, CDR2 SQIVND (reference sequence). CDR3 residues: CASSVGQGRQPQHF. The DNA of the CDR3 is TGTGCCAGTAGTGTAGGACAGGGACGTCAGCCCCAGCATTTT.

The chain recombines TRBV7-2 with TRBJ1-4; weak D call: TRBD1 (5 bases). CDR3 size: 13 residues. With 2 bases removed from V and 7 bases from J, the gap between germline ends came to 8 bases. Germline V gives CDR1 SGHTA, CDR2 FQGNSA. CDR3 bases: TGTGCCAGCAGCTTAAATGGGGGTGAAAAACTGTTTTTT. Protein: CASSLNGGEKLFF. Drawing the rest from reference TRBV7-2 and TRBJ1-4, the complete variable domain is GAGVSQSPSNKVTEKGKDVELRCDPISGHTALYWYRQSLGQGLEFLIYFQGNSAPDKSGLPSDRFSAERTGGSVSTLTIQRTQQEDSAVYLCASSLNGGEKLFFGSGTQLSVL.

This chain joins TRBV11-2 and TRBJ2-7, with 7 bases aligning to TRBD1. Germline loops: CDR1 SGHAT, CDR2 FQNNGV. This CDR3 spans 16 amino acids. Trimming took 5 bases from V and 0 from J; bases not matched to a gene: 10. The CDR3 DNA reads TGTGCCAGCAGCCCCTGGGACAGACCTAGCTCCTACGAGCAGTACTTC. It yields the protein CASSPWDRPSSYEQYF.

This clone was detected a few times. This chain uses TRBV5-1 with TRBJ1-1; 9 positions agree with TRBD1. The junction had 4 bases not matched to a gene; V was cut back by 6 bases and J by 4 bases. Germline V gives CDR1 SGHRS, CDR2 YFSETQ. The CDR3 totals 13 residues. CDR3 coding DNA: TGCGCCAGCATGACAGGGGGGTCCACTGAAGCTTTCTTT. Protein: CASMTGGSTEAFF.

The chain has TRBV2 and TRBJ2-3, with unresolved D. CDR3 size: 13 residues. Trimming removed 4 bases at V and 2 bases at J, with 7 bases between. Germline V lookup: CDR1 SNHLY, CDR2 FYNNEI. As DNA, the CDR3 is TGTGCCAGCAGTGGGATAAACACAGATACGCAGTATTTT. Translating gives CASSGINTDTQYF.

The CDR3 DNA follows: TGTGCCAGCAGTACGCCCCCCACGAACACTGAAGCTTTCTTT. Translating it yields CASSTPPTNTEAFF. The rearrangement uses TRBV2 and TRBJ1-1; the D is unclear. There are 14 residues in the CDR3. Germline CDR1 is SNHLY and CDR2 is FYNNEI. Between the trimmed V and J ends, which lost 5 bases and 1 base, there was a span of 11 bases.

CDR3 sequence (DNA): TGTGCCAGCAGTTTAAGTCCAGGGGTCTACCAAGAGACCCAGTACTTC. Translation gives CASSLSPGVYQETQYF. The rearrangement joins TRBV27 to TRBJ2-5; D is possibly TRBD1 (6 bases). The germline V gene encodes CDR1 MNHEY and CDR2 SMNVEV (reference sequence). CDR3 length equals 16 residues. V lost 2 bases and J 0 bases, leaving 13 bases between the germline ends.

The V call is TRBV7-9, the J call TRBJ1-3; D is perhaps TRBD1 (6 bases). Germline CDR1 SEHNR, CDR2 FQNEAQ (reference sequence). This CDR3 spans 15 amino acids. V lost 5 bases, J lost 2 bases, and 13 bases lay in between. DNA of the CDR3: TGTGCCAGCAGCCTTACAGGGACTGCTGGAAACACCATATATTTT. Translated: CASSLTGTAGNTIYF.

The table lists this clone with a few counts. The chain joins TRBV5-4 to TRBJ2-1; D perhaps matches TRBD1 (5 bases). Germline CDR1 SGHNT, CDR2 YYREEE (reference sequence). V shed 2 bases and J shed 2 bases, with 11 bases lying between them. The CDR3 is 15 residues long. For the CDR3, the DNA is TGTGCCAGCAGCTTAGGCAGGGAACCCTACAATGAGCAGTTCTTC. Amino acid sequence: CASSLGREPYNEQFF.